The 2 T cell receptor beta chains below were found in one sample sequenced in a study of cytomegalovirus exposure and HLA in healthy donors. PCR involved 60 Vbeta and 13 Jbeta primers. Data came from immunoSEQ multiplex PCR; TCRdb stores just in-frame clones and leaves some out. The top ten hold 1.3% to 1.5% of the sample, which has around 150,000 clones, approximately 80% seen once. Sequenced material: PBMCs. The receptors were sampled from a woman aged 40 to 50 in good health and CMV-seronegative.

This chain joins TRBV25-1 and TRBJ2-3; TRBD1 agrees at 7 bases. V gave up 4 bases and J gave up 4 bases; unmatched junction bases: 2. Germline assignment: CDR1 MGHDK and CDR2 SYGVNS. This CDR3 is 13 amino acids long. CDR3 sequence: CASSAQGADTQYF. The CDR3 DNA reads TGTGCCAGCAGTGCCCAGGGGGCAGATACGCAGTATTTT.

This chain connects TRBV27 to TRBJ1-5, with 8 bases identical to TRBD1. From germline, CDR1 is MNHEY and CDR2 SMNVEV (reference sequence). This CDR3 contains 16 residues. V lost 3 bases and J lost 4; bases outside the gene matches: 8. CDR3 nucleotides: TGTGCCAGCAGTTTGGCACAGGGGGTGGGGAATCAGCCCCAGCATTTT. The encoded protein is CASSLAQGVGNQPQHF.